The 27 T cell receptor beta chains in this list originate from one sample, sequenced in a study of T cell responses to AZD1222 COVID-19 vaccine. Using immunoSEQ multiplex PCR, the repertoire was profiled, and TCRdb retains in-frame clones only, with some absent. The data contain some 170,000 clones, approximately 94% of them seen just once; the ten biggest clones take up 2.6%. The sample consisted of peripheral blood, taken on day 0 of AZD1222 vaccination. These TCRs come from an adult in good health.

V and J are TRBV3-1 (or the pseudogene TRBV3-2) and TRBJ1-2; no clear D. The germline V gene encodes CDR1 LGHDT and CDR2 YNNKEL (reference sequence). Deletions cut 3 bases from V and 7 bases from J, with 15 bases between. CDR3 size: 14 residues. In nucleotides, the CDR3 is TGTGCCAGCAGCCATGCTGGGCCTAGAAGTGGCTACACCTTC. Protein sequence: CASSHAGPRSGYTF.

The chain couples TRBV7-6 to TRBJ2-7; D possibly corresponds to TRBD1 (6 bases). The germline gives CDR1 SGHVS, CDR2 FNYEAQ. V lost 5 bases to trimming and J lost 1 base, with 9 bases between them. The CDR3 is made up of 13 amino acids. Here the CDR3 reads CASSARGSYEQYF. The CDR3 DNA is TGTGCCAGCAGCGCGAGGGGGTCCTACGAGCAGTACTTC.

CDR3 in amino acids: CASSEARGNTEAFF. The DNA of the CDR3 is TGTGCCAGCAGTGAAGCACGAGGAAACACTGAAGCTTTCTTT. The chain carries TRBV6-1 and TRBJ1-1, with no clear D. The CDR3 covers 14 residues. V lost 0 bases and J lost 2, with 7 bases in between. Germline values: CDR1 MNHNS, CDR2 SASEGT.

The rearrangement joins TRBV19 to TRBJ1-2, with a tentative D call TRBD1 (5 bases). Trimming removed 6 bases from V and 3 bases from J, with 17 bases in between. The CDR3 runs 15 residues. CDR1 is LNHDA, CDR2 SQIVND, per germline (reference sequence). The CDR3 DNA is TGTGCCAGTAGGGCCCGGGACCTGAGCGACTATGGCTACACCTTC. Its translation: CASRARDLSDYGYTF.

The chain links TRBV19 to TRBJ2-1, with TRBD2 matching 8 bases. Germline loops: CDR1 LNHDA, CDR2 SQIVND (reference sequence). The V gene end was trimmed by 5 bases and the J gene end by 14 bases; junction bases not matched to a gene: 8. The CDR3 sequence is 12 residues long. Here the CDR3 reads CASSSTGTRKFF. CDR3 in DNA: TGTGCCAGTAGTTCAACCGGGACTAGGAAGTTCTTC.

The chain employs TRBV19 and TRBJ1-2; possibly TRBD1 for D (5 bases). The germline V and J ends were trimmed by 5 bases and 4 bases, with 17 bases remaining between them. This CDR3 is 15 amino acids long. Germline V gene lookup returns CDR1 LNHDA and CDR2 SQIVND (reference sequence). The CDR3: CASSSARAASYGYTF. CDR3 DNA sequence: TGTGCCAGTAGTTCGGCCAGGGCGGCGAGCTATGGCTACACCTTC.

The rearrangement uses TRBV29-1 and TRBJ2-3; possibly TRBD1 for D (5 bases). The V gene lost 4 bases and the J gene lost 3 bases, with 17 bases spanning the gap. CDR3 size: 15 residues. CDR1 SQVTM and CDR2 ANQGSEA come from the germline V gene. CDR3 DNA: TGCAGCGTTGTAGGCGTTCCAGGGTCAACAGATACGCAGTATTTT. Translation: CSVVGVPGSTDTQYF.

The rearrangement uses TRBV6-5 and TRBJ2-7; 8 nucleotides line up with TRBD1. The germline gives CDR1 MNHEY, CDR2 SVGAGI. CDR3 size: 13 residues. The CDR3 DNA reads TGTGCGACGCAGGGACAGGCACCCTACGAGCAGTACTTC. Protein sequence: CATQGQAPYEQYF.

The chain couples TRBV25-1 to TRBJ2-7, with D perhaps TRBD1 (6 bases). The ends were cut back, 5 bases at V and 3 bases at J, with 14 bases in the middle. CDR3 size: 14 residues. Germline assignment: CDR1 MGHDK and CDR2 SYGVNS. DNA of the CDR3: TGTGCCAGCAGTCCGCGGACAGAGAGCTACGAGCAGTACTTC. This gives the protein CASSPRTESYEQYF.

The chain joins TRBV10-1 to TRBJ1-1; no reliable D call. Per germline, CDR1 WNHNN and CDR2 SYGVQD (reference sequence). There are 14 residues in the CDR3. The V gene lost 0 bases and the J gene lost 5 bases, with 10 bases spanning the gap. CDR3 amino acids: CASSESAGWTEAFF. CDR3 nucleotides: TGCGCCAGCAGTGAGTCTGCGGGTTGGACTGAAGCTTTCTTT.

The chain joins TRBV27 to TRBJ1-2; D is undetermined. Trimming removed 6 bases at V and 0 bases at J, with 17 bases between. Germline CDR1 MNHEY, CDR2 SMNVEV (reference sequence). The CDR3 consists of 16 residues. The DNA of the CDR3 is TGTGCCAGCAGCCCCCGGGAGCTTCACCCTAACTATGGCTACACCTTC. Its translation: CASSPRELHPNYGYTF.

V is TRBV27 and J is TRBJ2-7; TRBD2 is a possible D gene (6 bases). V dropped 6 bases and J dropped 5 bases, with 14 bases sitting between them. This CDR3 has 13 amino acids. The germline V gene has CDR1 MNHEY and CDR2 SMNVEV (reference sequence). The CDR3 sequence is CASSAGFRNEQYF. CDR3 nucleotides: TGTGCCAGCAGCGCGGGATTCCGGAACGAGCAGTACTTC.

The chain joins TRBV7-7 to TRBJ2-2, with 12 positions matching TRBD2. After removal of 1 base from V and 5 bases from J, the junction contained 5 bases not matched to a gene. Germline assignment: CDR1 SSHAT and CDR2 FNYEAQ (reference sequence). The CDR3 spans 17 residues. This CDR3 is CASSLDGLAGRTGELFF. DNA for the CDR3: TGTGCCAGCAGCTTAGATGGACTAGCGGGAAGGACCGGGGAGCTGTTTTTT.

V gene TRBV30 combines with J gene TRBJ1-1, with TRBD1 identical over 10 bases. The CDR3 contains 13 residues. Germline values: CDR1 GTSNPN, CDR2 SVGIG (reference sequence). V shed 5 bases, J shed 5 bases, and the junction held 5 bases outside the gene matches. The CDR3 DNA reads TGTGCCTGGTGGGACAGGGGTCGAACTGAAGCTTTCTTT. Its protein product is CAWWDRGRTEAFF.

For this clone: The junction does not match germline at one end; this may be a read error. The rearrangement joins TRBV7-9 to TRBJ1-1; D is unclear. The CDR3 length is 15 residues. From germline, CDR1 is SEHNR and CDR2 FQNEAQ (reference sequence). This CDR3 reads CASSLLTLRNSEAFF. In DNA form, the CDR3 reads TGTGCCAGCAGCCTACTCACCCTACGGAACAGTGAAGCTTTCTTT.

V and J are TRBV24-1 and TRBJ2-1; D not certain. CDR3 size: 13 residues. Germline CDR1 reads KGHDR; CDR2 reads SFDVKD. Trimming cost V 5 bases and J 10 bases, with 14 bases left between them. The CDR3 sequence is CATSGAEQSEQFF. The CDR3 coding sequence is TGTGCCACCAGTGGGGCCGAACAAAGCGAGCAGTTCTTC.

This sequence joins TRBV10-2 and TRBJ2-1; 14 positions agree with TRBD2. The V and J ends lost 10 bases and 5 bases, in that order; junction bases with no gene match: 4. Germline CDR1 reads WSHSY; CDR2 reads SAAADI. This CDR3 has 14 residues. CDR3: CATQGLAGDNEQFF. Written as DNA, the CDR3 is TGCGCCACCCAGGGACTAGCGGGAGACAATGAGCAGTTCTTC.

The chain combines TRBV27 with TRBJ1-1, with D uncertain. This CDR3 has 14 residues. Trimming pared 7 bases from V and 5 bases from J, leaving 17 bases between. The V gene's germline CDR1 is MNHEY and CDR2 SMNVEV (reference sequence). The DNA for the CDR3 is TGTGCCAGCACCAAAATGGGAGGAGTTACTGAAGCTTTCTTT. Translating it yields CASTKMGGVTEAFF.

The rearrangement uses TRBV19 and TRBJ2-7; a weak D match, TRBD2 (6 bases). V dropped 5 bases and J dropped 1 base, with 9 bases sitting between them. CDR3 length: 13 residues. Germline-derived CDR1 and CDR2 are LNHDA and SQIVND (reference sequence). The CDR3 sequence: CASSVGLSYEQYF. CDR3 coding DNA: TGTGCCAGTAGTGTGGGACTTTCCTACGAGCAGTACTTC. The whole variable domain, filled in from reference TRBV19 and TRBJ2-7, reads DGGITQSPKYLFRKEGQNVTLSCEQNLNHDAMYWYRQDPGQGLRLIYYSQIVNDFQKGDIAEGYSVSREKKESFPLTVTSAQKNPTAFYLCASSVGLSYEQYFGPGTRLTVT.

The J gene is TRBJ1-1, the V gene TRBV7-6; 7 bases line up with TRBD1. This CDR3 is 16 amino acids long. Unmatched junction bases numbered 9, after V lost 5 bases and J lost 0 bases. CDR1 is SGHVS, CDR2 FNYEAQ, per germline. The CDR3 spells CASSITPGQMNTEAFF. The CDR3 DNA sequence: TGTGCCAGCAGCATTACCCCGGGACAGATGAACACTGAAGCTTTCTTT.

The table lists this clone with a count of one. Other DNA sequences within the sample encode an identical CDR3. This sequence joins TRBV19 and TRBJ2-1; maybe TRBD1 (6 bases). The V and J ends lost 7 bases and 0 bases respectively, with 13 bases between them. Germline CDR1 reads LNHDA; CDR2 reads SQIVND (reference sequence). The CDR3 runs to 15 residues. The CDR3 DNA follows: TGTGCCAGTAATGCAGACAGGAGCTCCTACAATGAGCAGTTCTTC. It yields the protein CASNADRSSYNEQFF.

The V and J genes are TRBV5-1 and TRBJ2-2; D is unresolved. This CDR3 is built from 14 residues. In germline, CDR1 is SGHRS, CDR2 YFSETQ. Between the trimmed V and J ends, which lost 3 bases and 4 bases, there was a span of 10 bases. CDR3 protein: CASSWTVITGELFF. CDR3 nucleotide sequence: TGCGCCAGCAGCTGGACGGTAATCACCGGGGAGCTGTTTTTT.

V is TRBV19 and J is TRBJ1-2; possibly TRBD1 for D (5 bases). The germline gives CDR1 LNHDA, CDR2 SQIVND (reference sequence). V lost 3 bases and J 8 bases, leaving 10 bases between the germline ends. The CDR3 sequence is 12 residues long. The CDR3 DNA reads TGTGCCAGTAGTATCCAGGGTTGGGGCTACACCTTC. Translated: CASSIQGWGYTF.

The chain employs TRBV5-1 and TRBJ2-2; TRBD1 aligns across 10 bases. The J segment lost 2 bases and the V segment lost 3 bases, leaving 1 base of the junction unmatched. CDR3 length: 15 amino acids. Germline-derived CDR1 and CDR2 are SGHRS and YFSETQ. The CDR3 sequence: CASSWDRGNTGELFF. The CDR3 DNA reads as TGCGCCAGCAGCTGGGACAGGGGAAACACCGGGGAGCTGTTTTTT. The full variable domain, completed using reference TRBV5-1 and TRBJ2-2, is KAGVTQTPRYLIKTRGQQVTLSCSPISGHRSVSWYQQTPGQGLQFLFEYFSETQRNKGNFPGRFSGRQFSNSRSEMNVSTLELGDSALYLCASSWDRGNTGELFFGEGSRLTVL.

The chain recombines TRBV10-2 with TRBJ1-5, with D tentatively TRBD1 (5 bases). In germline, CDR1 is WSHSY, CDR2 SAAADI. This CDR3 has 13 residues. V lost 6 bases and J lost 3, with 9 bases in between. The CDR3 loop reads CASRPDNNQPQHF. For the CDR3, the DNA is TGCGCCAGCAGGCCGGACAACAATCAGCCCCAGCATTTT.

CDR3 in DNA: TGTGCCAGCAGTCCCACCGGGACCGTCTACAATGAGCAGTTCTTC. It translates to CASSPTGTVYNEQFF. The rearrangement joins TRBV5-4 to TRBJ2-1, with D possibly called TRBD1 or TRBD2 (5 bases each). This CDR3 is built from 15 residues. Germline CDR1 SGHNT, CDR2 YYREEE (reference sequence). The ends were cut back, 5 bases at V and 3 bases at J, with 15 bases in the middle.

The chain is built from TRBV5-4 and TRBJ2-7; 7 bases agree with TRBD1. V lost 4 bases, J lost 3 bases, and 4 bases stayed unmatched. Germline V gene sequence: CDR1 SGHNT, CDR2 YYREEE (reference sequence). The CDR3 length is 13 residues. The CDR3 DNA follows: TGTGCCAGCAGCCCGAGGGACAGCTACGAGCAGTACTTC. This sequence encodes CASSPRDSYEQYF.